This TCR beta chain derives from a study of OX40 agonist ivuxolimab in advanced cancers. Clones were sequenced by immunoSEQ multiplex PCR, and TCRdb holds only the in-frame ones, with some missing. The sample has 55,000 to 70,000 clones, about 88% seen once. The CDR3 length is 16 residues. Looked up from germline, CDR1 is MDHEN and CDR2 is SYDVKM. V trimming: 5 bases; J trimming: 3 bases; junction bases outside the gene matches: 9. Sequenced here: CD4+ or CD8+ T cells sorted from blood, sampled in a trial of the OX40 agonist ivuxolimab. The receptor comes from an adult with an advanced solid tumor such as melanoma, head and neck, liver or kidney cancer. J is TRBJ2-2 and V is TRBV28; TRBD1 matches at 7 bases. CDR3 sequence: CASSAGTEWDTGELFF. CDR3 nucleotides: TGTGCCAGCAGTGCCGGGACAGAATGGGACACCGGGGAGCTGTTTTTT.